The rows below give T cell receptor beta chains drawn from one sample of a study of T cell responses to AZD1222 COVID-19 vaccine. Only in-frame clones appear in the TCRdb table, and some are missing; sequencing was by immunoSEQ multiplex PCR. Of around 160,000 clones listed, 94% are singletons. The specimen comprised peripheral blood, sampled 28 days after the second AZD1222 dose. Receptor source: an adult who received the AZD1222 COVID-19 vaccine. The CDR3 runs from the conserved cysteine through the conserved F or W. D genes are given only for firm matches. Not every row has a clone size; where given, it reads once, few, many or a size class.

TRBJ2-1	NA	NA	TRBV2	TGTGCCAGCAGTGAAGGTGTAGGGGCTTGGAATGAGCAGTTCTTC	CASSEGVGAWNEQFF
TRBJ2-7	NA	TRBD1	TRBV11-1	TGTGCCAGCAGCTTCGGCCGGCCAGGGGGCGAGCAGTACTTC	CASSFGRPGGEQYF
TRBJ1-2	NA	NA	TRBV19	TGTGCCAGTAGTATACAGGAGAACTATGGCTACACCTTC	CASSIQENYGYTF
TRBJ2-5	NA	NA	TRBV12-3/TRBV12-4	TGTGCCAGCAGCCTATCCCAAGAGACCCAGTACTTC	CASSLSQETQYF
TRBJ1-3	NA	NA	TRBV7-2	TGTGCCAGCAGCTCCACACAGGAAGTTTCAGGAAACACCATATATTTT	CASSSTQEVSGNTIYF
TRBJ2-2	once	NA	TRBV12-3/TRBV12-4	TGTGCCAGCAGTTTAGAGGGGACCGGGGAGCTGTTTTTT	CASSLEGTGELFF
TRBJ1-2	NA	TRBD1	TRBV29-1	TGCAGCGGCGGGACAGACACCTTC	CSGGTDTF
TRBJ1-4	NA	NA	TRBV21-1	TGTGCCAGCAGCAAAGAGTGGGGGCTGCTTGAAAAACTGTTTTTT	CASSKEWGLLEKLFF
TRBJ2-7	NA	TRBD2	TRBV28	TGTGCCAGCAGTCTTCCGGATGCAGCGGGAGGGTATGTAGGCGAGCAGTACTTC	CASSLPDAAGGYVGEQYF
TRBJ2-7	NA	TRBD1	TRBV2	TGTGCCAGCAGCGGGACAGGGACTATCTACGAGCAGTACTTC	CASSGTGTIYEQYF
TRBJ2-7	NA	NA	TRBV19	TGTGCCAGTAGTACAATGGGGGGCCAGGGCGAGCAGTACTTC	CASSTMGGQGEQYF
TRBJ1-6	once	NA	TRBV7-2	TGTGCCAGCTTGGAGATGAGCTCCTATAATTCACCCCTCCACTTT	CASLEMSSYNSPLHF
TRBJ2-2	NA	TRBD2	TRBV7-2	TGTGCCAGCAGCACTACTAGCGGGAACACCGGGGAGCTGTTTTTT	CASSTTSGNTGELFF
TRBJ1-1	NA	NA	TRBV4-1	TGCGCCAGCAGCCAAGGTCGGGGTCGAGGAAACACTGAAGCTTTCTTT	CASSQGRGRGNTEAFF
TRBJ2-7	NA	TRBD1	TRBV27	TGTGCCAGCAGAATGCGGCCCGGGACAGGGGGATACGAGCAGTACTTC	CASRMRPGTGGYEQYF
TRBJ2-7	NA	NA	TRBV12-3/TRBV12-4	TGTGCCAGCAGTCCTTCGTACGAGCAGTACTTC	CASSPSYEQYF
TRBJ1-1	NA	TRBD1	TRBV19	TGTGCCAGTAGTGTCGGGACAGGGGTGAACACTGAAGCTTTCTTT	CASSVGTGVNTEAFF
TRBJ1-1	NA	NA	TRBV5-5	TGTGCCAGCAGTGTCGCGGGTGGGAACACTGAAGCTTTCTTT	CASSVAGGNTEAFF
TRBJ1-3	NA	TRBD1	TRBV9	TGTGCCAGCAGCCCTCGGACAGGGGGCTATGGTGGAAACACCATATATTTT	CASSPRTGGYGGNTIYF
TRBJ2-1	NA	TRBD1	TRBV25-1	TGTGCCAGCAGTGCCGGGACAGAGTACAATGAGCAGTTCTTC	CASSAGTEYNEQFF
TRBJ2-1	NA	TRBD2	TRBV4-1	TGCGCCAGCAGCCCCCAAGGGCTAGCGGGAGGGATCAATGAGCAGTTCTTC	CASSPQGLAGGINEQFF
TRBJ2-6	NA	NA	TRBV30	TGTGCCTGGAGTGATGGGTCCGGGGCCAACGTCCTGACTTTC	CAWSDGSGANVLTF
TRBJ2-3	NA	TRBD2	TRBV4-1	TGCGCCAGCAGCCAGCTAGCGGGAACAGATACGCAGTATTTT	CASSQLAGTDTQYF
TRBJ1-6	NA	NA	TRBV30	TGTGCCTGGACCGAACATGGCTGGTATAATTCACCCCTCCACTTT	CAWTEHGWYNSPLHF
TRBJ2-3	NA	TRBD2	TRBV28	TGTGCCAGCAGTGCGAGGCTAGCGGGAGATTCTACGCAGTATTTT	CASSARLAGDSTQYF
TRBJ2-7	NA	NA	TRBV28	TGTGCCAGCAGTCTACTATTGGACGGACTAACCTACGAGCAGTACTTC	CASSLLLDGLTYEQYF